These 16 T cell receptor beta chains were all obtained from the same sample, sequenced in a study of T-cell reconstitution after alpha-beta-depleted transplantation in children. Unique molecular identifiers were used in preparing the TCRbeta library. MiXCR, applied by TCRdb to the PCR reads, yields one record per CDR3 protein. Among about 870,000 distinct CDR3 sequences listed, about 16% were seen once. Sequencing was performed on PBMCs, mostly from graft donor cells, taken 360 days after TCRalphabeta/CD19-depleted stem cell transplant. These receptors were taken from a male patient between 10 and 17 years old who had a stem cell transplant for acute lymphoblastic leukemia, so the T cells may come from the graft donor.

In this sample, this clonotype turned up many times. The chain is built from TRBV11-3 and TRBJ2-5, with TRBD1 matching over 9 bases. Unmatched junction bases numbered 5, after V lost 1 base and J lost 5 bases. Per germline, CDR1 SGHNT and CDR2 YENEEA. The CDR3 contains 15 residues. The CDR3 nucleotides are TGTGCCAGCAGCTTAGGGGACAGGGACGGTGAGACCCAGTACTTC. Translated: CASSLGDRDGETQYF.

This clonotype came up a few times. This chain joins TRBV9 and TRBJ2-7; 7 nucleotides agree with TRBD2. V lost 3 bases to trimming and J lost 3 bases; unmatched junction nucleotides: 9. The CDR3 is 15 amino acids. Germline-derived CDR1 and CDR2 are SGDLS and YYNGEE. The CDR3 spells CASSGGGETFYEQYF. The DNA for the CDR3 is TGTGCCAGCAGCGGGGGAGGGGAAACCTTCTACGAGCAGTACTTC.

This rearrangement joins TRBV24-1 to TRBJ2-3, with D unresolved. The V end was cut by 5 bases, the J end by 6 bases, with 11 bases between. The CDR3 consists of 13 residues. CDR1 KGHDR and CDR2 SFDVKD come from the germline V gene. The CDR3 nucleotides read TGTGCCACCAGTGGGTCAGCCCTTGATACGCAGTATTTT. Translating gives CATSGSALDTQYF.

The table lists this clonotype with a few counts. V usage is TRBV5-5 and J usage is TRBJ1-1; no clear D. The CDR3 runs to 12 residues. CDR1 and CDR2 from the germline V gene are SGHKS and YYEKEE (reference sequence). Trimming took 1 base from V and 10 from J, leaving 11 bases between them. The CDR3 DNA reads TGTGCCAGCAGCTTGTTTCGGGAGGTAGCTTTCTTT. Protein sequence: CASSLFREVAFF.

The chain recombines TRBV6-1 with TRBJ2-1; D uncertain. Trimming removed 5 bases from V and 0 bases from J, with 11 bases in between. The CDR3 is made up of 15 amino acids. CDR1 and CDR2 from the germline V gene are MNHNS and SASEGT. CDR3 amino acids: CASSIQAYSYNEQFF. The CDR3 bases are TGTGCCAGCAGTATCCAGGCCTACTCCTACAATGAGCAGTTCTTC.

This clonotype was seen a few times. V is TRBV7-9 and J is TRBJ2-1, with D possibly being TRBD2 (5 bases). The CDR3 runs 17 residues. CDR1 is SEHNR and CDR2 is FQNEAQ in the germline V gene (reference sequence). Trimming took 5 bases from V and 1 from J, leaving 18 bases between them. This chain's CDR3 is CASSPIWWEISYNEQFF. The CDR3 coding sequence is TGTGCCAGCAGCCCTATTTGGTGGGAGATATCCTACAATGAGCAGTTCTTC.

This clonotype was recorded a few times. The chain has TRBV7-2 and TRBJ2-3; weak D call: TRBD1 (5 bases). Trimming cost V 1 base and J 10 bases, with 15 bases left between them. The CDR3 contains 14 residues. Germline V lookup: CDR1 SGHTA, CDR2 FQGNSA. The CDR3, as DNA: TGTGCCAGCAGCTTAGACAGTAGGGGTCGCGCGCAGTATTTT. The encoded protein is CASSLDSRGRAQYF.

V and J are TRBV9 and TRBJ2-3; TRBD2 is a possible D gene (7 bases). The V gene's germline CDR1 is SGDLS and CDR2 YYNGEE. This CDR3 is built from 17 residues. Trimming removed 3 bases at V and 0 bases at J, with 17 bases between. The CDR3 nucleotides are TGTGCCAGCAGCGAGATGGGGGGGCCAGCTAGCACAGATACGCAGTATTTT. It yields the protein CASSEMGGPASTDTQYF.

This CDR3 reads CASSRGGQGMNTEAFF. CDR3 nucleotide sequence: TGTGCCAGCAGCCGAGGGGGACAGGGAATGAACACTGAAGCTTTCTTT. The chain has TRBV14 and TRBJ1-1, with 9 bases identical to TRBD1. The germline CDR1 and CDR2 sequences are SGHDN and FVKESK. The CDR3 is 16 residues long. The junction had 6 bases not matched to a gene; V was cut back by 4 bases and J by 0 bases.

This clonotype was seen more than once but under ten times. The CDR3 DNA reads as TGCGCCAGCAGCCCTACCGGGACAGGGGGCCATGGCTACACCTTC. Protein: CASSPTGTGGHGYTF. The chain is built from TRBV4-1 and TRBJ1-2; TRBD1 aligns across 12 bases. Trimming removed 4 bases from V and 6 bases from J; junction bases left unmatched: 6. The CDR3 consists of 15 residues. Germline CDR1 and CDR2: MGHRA and YSYEKL.

As DNA, the CDR3 is TGTGCCAGCAAAAGCGACAGGGGGCTGAATCAGCCCCAGCATTTT. It codes for CASKSDRGLNQPQHF. The rearrangement links TRBV6-1 to TRBJ1-5; 10 bases agree with TRBD1. Germline lookup yields CDR1 MNHNS and CDR2 SASEGT. The J segment lost 4 bases and the V segment lost 7 bases, leaving 7 bases of the junction unmatched. CDR3 size: 15 residues.

J is TRBJ2-3 and V is TRBV11-1, with 7 bases lining up with TRBD2. This CDR3 region has 17 residues. J gave up 2 bases and V 4 bases, and 12 bases lay outside the gene matches. The germline gives CDR1 SGHAT, CDR2 FQDESV (reference sequence). This CDR3 reads CASSSAGSSGPTDTQYF. As DNA, the CDR3 is TGTGCCAGCAGCTCAGCCGGTTCTAGCGGTCCCACAGATACGCAGTATTTT.

The chain recombines TRBV5-1 with TRBJ2-2; weak D call: TRBD2 (6 bases). The length of the CDR3 is 11 residues. CDR1 SGHRS and CDR2 YFSETQ come from the germline V gene. V shed 7 bases and J shed 7 bases, with 8 bases lying between them. The CDR3 is CASEGGGELFF. The CDR3 DNA reads TGCGCCAGCGAGGGAGGCGGGGAGCTGTTTTTT.

The chain couples TRBV10-3 to TRBJ2-7; TRBD2 might be the D (5 bases). Per the germline V gene, CDR1 is ENHRY and CDR2 is SYGVKD. This CDR3 is built from 15 residues. The V gene lost 3 bases and the J gene lost 7 bases, with 19 bases spanning the gap. In DNA form, the CDR3 reads TGTGCCATCAGTGAAGGGATCGGGCCCCCGGGGGAGCAGTACTTC. Its protein product is CAISEGIGPPGEQYF.

This clonotype was seen a handful of times. This rearrangement joins TRBV5-1 to TRBJ2-5, with unresolved D. The germline V gene encodes CDR1 SGHRS and CDR2 YFSETQ. There are 15 residues in the CDR3. V was clipped by 1 base and J by 7 bases, with 17 bases between them. CDR3 DNA: TGCGCCAGCAGCTTGCAGATTCCCCCATCAGGGACCCAGTACTTC. The encoded protein is CASSLQIPPSGTQYF.

This clonotype was observed a few times. The V gene is TRBV20-1, the J gene TRBJ2-7, with 9 bases identical to TRBD1. Germline CDR1 reads DFQATT; CDR2 reads SNEGSKA (reference sequence). The CDR3 totals 15 residues. The ends lost 5 bases at V and 3 bases at J; junction bases unmatched: 11. This chain's CDR3 is CSAGGTGLPFYEQYF. CDR3 coding DNA: TGCAGTGCTGGGGGGACAGGGTTACCGTTCTACGAGCAGTACTTC.